The 2 T cell receptor beta chains reported below all come from one sample, sequenced in a study of CD8+ T cells in alopecia areata (dated by TCRdb to 2016 to 2019). Libraries were built with the immunoSEQ multiplex PCR assay. RNA was extracted from all samples and reverse transcribed into cDNA as template for TCR sequencing. TCRdb holds this immuneACCESS table with in-frame rearrangements only. Some clones are missing; in checked studies, unresolved V genes explain under half, and the rest has no known cause. Here the sample has 90,000 to 100,000 clones; roughly 47% occur a single time. The top ten hold roughly 0.79% of the sample. The sample was CD4+ T cells sorted from blood. The source of these receptors is a human donor with alopecia areata.

This clone was seen more than once but under ten times. V gene TRBV29-1 combines with J gene TRBJ2-1; D tentatively fits TRBD1 or TRBD2 (5 bases each). CDR1 SQVTM and CDR2 ANQGSEA come from the germline V gene. The CDR3 extends over 15 amino acids. V lost 7 bases and J lost 2, with 18 bases in between. The CDR3 is CSARPSWDPYNEQFF. The CDR3 DNA follows: TGCAGCGCCCGTCCTAGCTGGGACCCCTACAATGAGCAGTTCTTC.

The chain carries TRBV29-1 and TRBJ2-3; 8 bases match TRBD2. The CDR3 contains 14 residues. From germline, CDR1 is SQVTM and CDR2 ANQGSEA. The ends lost 4 bases at V and 3 bases at J; junction bases unmatched: 6. CDR3 nucleotide sequence: TGCAGCGTTGTTTGGCGGGAGGTGACAGATACGCAGTATTTT. Its translation: CSVVWREVTDTQYF.